Shown below are 26 T cell receptor beta chains from a single sample sequenced in a study of shared clonotypes between healthy human individuals. The table came from immunoSEQ multiplex PCR; TCRdb's copy has only in-frame clones and leaves some out. The table lists over 850,000 clones, approximately 80% of them singletons, with 0.55% to 0.7% in the top ten. The sample comprised memory CD4+ T cells from PBMCs. Subset meaning: CD45RA-negative fraction. The receptor set was obtained from a man younger than 35 in good health. Some clones in this sample may be carry-over from other donors' samples.

As DNA, the CDR3 is TGTGCCAGCAGCTTGGACCCAGGGAGCACAGATACGCAGTATTTT. It specifies CASSLDPGSTDTQYF. This chain links TRBV5-5 with TRBJ2-3, with D possibly being TRBD1 (5 bases). Germline V gene lookup returns CDR1 SGHKS and CDR2 YYEKEE (reference sequence). The V and J ends lost 0 bases and 0 bases respectively, with 8 bases between them. The CDR3 is made up of 15 amino acids.

The rearrangement uses TRBV5-1 and TRBJ1-1; weak D call: TRBD1 (5 bases). CDR3 length: 13 amino acids. Germline assignment: CDR1 SGHRS and CDR2 YFSETQ. Trimming stripped 5 bases from V and 1 base from J, with 9 bases between. The CDR3 DNA follows: TGCGCCAGCAGATATCAGGGGAACACTGAAGCTTTCTTT. Amino acid sequence: CASRYQGNTEAFF. Filled out from reference TRBV5-1 and TRBJ1-1, the complete variable domain reads KAGVTQTPRYLIKTRGQQVTLSCSPISGHRSVSWYQQTPGQGLQFLFEYFSETQRNKGNFPGRFSGRQFSNSRSEMNVSTLELGDSALYLCASRYQGNTEAFFGQGTRLTVV.

Turning to this clone: The same CDR3 can be traced to other DNA sequences in this sample. The V and J genes are TRBV30 and TRBJ1-1; D is ambiguous. Germline V gene data show CDR1 as GTSNPN and CDR2 as SVGIG (reference sequence). The V end was cut by 1 base, the J end by 5 bases, with 5 bases between. CDR3 length: 11 amino acids. CDR3 sequence reads: CAWSADTEAFF. DNA for the CDR3: TGTGCCTGGAGTGCCGATACTGAAGCTTTCTTT.

CDR3 residues: CASSLPRTAPNEQYF. DNA of the CDR3: TGTGCCAGCAGCTTACCCAGGACAGCACCAAACGAGCAGTACTTC. The chain recombines TRBV11-2 with TRBJ2-7; D might be TRBD1 (6 bases). The CDR3 sequence is 15 residues long. Looked up from germline, CDR1 is SGHAT and CDR2 is FQNNGV. Trimming stripped 2 bases from V and 5 bases from J, with 16 bases between.

The CDR3 DNA follows: TGTGCCAGCACCAGAGCCACCGGGGAGCTGTTTTTT. Translation gives CASTRATGELFF. The chain links TRBV28 to TRBJ2-2; D not certain. CDR1 MDHEN and CDR2 SYDVKM come from the germline V gene. The CDR3 extends over 12 amino acids. Between the trimmed V and J ends, which lost 7 bases and 4 bases, there was a span of 7 bases.

Here the CDR3 DNA reads TGCGCCAGCAGTGGAGTGGGGATAGGGGCAGATACGCAGTATTTT. This sequence encodes CASSGVGIGADTQYF. The chain couples TRBV10-2 to TRBJ2-3; tentatively, D is TRBD1 (5 bases). The CDR3 loop spans 15 amino acids. CDR1 is WSHSY and CDR2 is SAAADI in the germline V gene. The V gene lost 4 bases and the J gene lost 4 bases, with 15 bases spanning the gap.

CDR3 sequence (DNA): TGTGCCAGTACCCGAGGGGGCGCGGATGAAAAACTGTTTTTT. This gives the protein CASTRGGADEKLFF. The rearrangement uses TRBV19 and TRBJ1-4; TRBD1 matches at 7 bases. This CDR3 comprises 14 residues. Germline CDR1 LNHDA, CDR2 SQIVND (reference sequence). The V and J ends lost 7 bases and 6 bases, in that order; junction bases with no gene match: 8.

The gene calls are TRBV4-3 and TRBJ2-7; D is possibly TRBD2 (5 bases). The CDR3 runs to 15 residues. The germline V gene has CDR1 LGHNA and CDR2 YSLEER. The V end was cut by 4 bases, the J end by 3 bases, with 16 bases between. CDR3 in DNA: TGCGCCAGCAGCCCCTCAGGCGGGCCTTACTACGAGCAGTACTTC. Protein sequence: CASSPSGGPYYEQYF.

The V gene is TRBV29-1, the J gene TRBJ2-5, with 11 bases matching TRBD2. V was clipped by 4 bases and J by 9 bases; unmatched bases: 7. Germline V gives CDR1 SQVTM, CDR2 ANQGSEA. The CDR3 has 13 residues. The CDR3 sequence: CSVVGLAGSAQYF. In DNA, the CDR3 is TGCAGCGTTGTAGGACTAGCGGGTTCTGCCCAGTACTTC. The variable domain in full, with the rest retrieved from reference TRBV29-1 and TRBJ2-5, is SAVISQKPSRDICQRGTSLTIQCQVDSQVTMMFWYRQQPGQSLTLIATANQGSEATYESGFVIDKFPISRPNLTFSTLTVSNMSPEDSSIYLCSVVGLAGSAQYFGPGTRLLVL.

The rearrangement links TRBV18 to TRBJ2-7; either TRBD1 or TRBD2 may supply D (6 bases each). Trimming cost V 5 bases and J 2 bases, with 16 bases left between them. The CDR3 extends over 15 amino acids. Germline CDR1 KGHSH, CDR2 LQKENI. DNA for the CDR3: TGTGCCAGCTCAGCCACCCGAGGGGGGACCTACGAGCAGTACTTC. It translates to CASSATRGGTYEQYF.

This chain joins TRBV9 and TRBJ2-7; 8 bases are a match to TRBD2. Germline assignment: CDR1 SGDLS and CDR2 YYNGEE. There are 15 residues in the CDR3. Trimming removed 4 bases from V and 5 bases from J; junction bases left unmatched: 11. DNA of the CDR3: TGTGCCAGCAGCCCCACCGGGACTAGAGTTAACGAGCAGTACTTC. It translates to CASSPTGTRVNEQYF.

This clone came up a few times. The chain is built from TRBV29-1 and TRBJ2-5, with D perhaps given as TRBD1 or TRBD2 (5 bases each). V lost 6 bases and J 11 bases, leaving 28 bases between the germline ends. Germline V CDR1 and CDR2: SQVTM, ANQGSEA. The CDR3 has 15 residues. CDR3 loop: CSVASGFLGLREQYF. As DNA, the CDR3 is TGCAGCGTAGCCTCAGGGTTTCTCGGGCTTAGGGAGCAGTACTTC.

The V gene is TRBV28, the J gene TRBJ2-2, with D tentatively TRBD1 (6 bases). The V end lost 4 bases, the J end lost 5 bases, and 14 bases lay between the germline ends. CDR1 and CDR2 (germline): MDHEN, SYDVKM. This CDR3 is 15 amino acids long. CDR3 sequence reads: CASSSSGRGTGELFF. Here the CDR3 DNA reads TGTGCCAGCAGTTCCAGCGGCAGGGGAACCGGGGAGCTGTTTTTT.

This chain joins TRBV7-3 and TRBJ2-3; 11 positions match TRBD1. This CDR3 has 15 amino acids. Germline V gene lookup returns CDR1 SGHTA and CDR2 FQGTGA. V shed 4 bases, J shed 6 bases, and the junction held 6 bases outside the gene matches. The CDR3 sequence is CASSYQGQGADTQYF. In DNA form, the CDR3 reads TGTGCCAGCAGCTACCAAGGACAGGGGGCGGATACGCAGTATTTT.

The chain carries TRBV6-5 and TRBJ2-7, with unresolved D. V was shortened by 2 bases and J by 2 bases, with 13 bases between the two germline ends. CDR3 length: 15 residues. Germline V gives CDR1 MNHEY, CDR2 SVGAGI. The CDR3 DNA sequence: TGTGCCAGCAGTTACAAGCCAAGGAGCACCTACGAGCAGTACTTC. Protein: CASSYKPRSTYEQYF.

V usage is TRBV30 and J usage is TRBJ2-7, with a tentative D call TRBD2 (6 bases). The CDR3 spans 16 residues. The germline gives CDR1 GTSNPN, CDR2 SVGIG (reference sequence). The V gene lost 0 bases and the J gene lost 3 bases, with 18 bases spanning the gap. The chain's CDR3 is CAWSVKPGLLNYEQYF. For the CDR3, the DNA is TGTGCCTGGAGTGTCAAACCGGGACTGCTGAACTACGAGCAGTACTTC.

This clone was picked up many times. Other DNA sequences from this sample encode an identical CDR3 as well. V and J are TRBV28 and TRBJ2-7, with 9 bases identical to TRBD2. The germline V gene has CDR1 MDHEN and CDR2 SYDVKM. J gave up 4 bases and V 4 bases, and 11 bases lay outside the gene matches. This CDR3 comprises 16 residues. CDR3 in DNA: TGTGCCAGCAGTTCGCCCCGACTAGCGGTTAATTACGAGCAGTACTTC. This translates into CASSSPRLAVNYEQYF.

This chain connects TRBV5-1 to TRBJ2-3; 9 nucleotides align to TRBD2. The CDR3 has 17 residues. Germline V gene sequence: CDR1 SGHRS, CDR2 YFSETQ. V lost 0 bases to trimming and J lost 2 bases; unmatched junction nucleotides: 7. Written as DNA, the CDR3 is TGCGCCAGCAGCTTGGGGACTAGCGCGAGACCCACAGATACGCAGTATTTT. This codes for CASSLGTSARPTDTQYF.

This clone was found a few times. The chain recombines TRBV4-3 with TRBJ2-7, with unresolved D. Germline CDR1 LGHNA, CDR2 YSLEER. Deletions cut 0 bases from V and 3 bases from J, with 12 bases between. The CDR3 is made up of 15 amino acids. The CDR3 nucleotides are TGCGCCAGCAGCCAAGAAAACGTATACCGCTACGAGCAGTACTTC. It specifies CASSQENVYRYEQYF.

The chain joins TRBV11-2 to TRBJ2-1, with no clear D. Per germline, CDR1 SGHAT and CDR2 FQNNGV. CDR3 size: 15 residues. Trimming pared 0 bases from V and 3 bases from J, leaving 9 bases between. This CDR3 reads CASSLEALGYNEQFF. The CDR3 nucleotides read TGTGCCAGCAGCTTAGAGGCCCTAGGCTACAATGAGCAGTTCTTC.

The V call is TRBV5-1, the J call TRBJ1-5; D unclear. Germline CDR1 reads SGHRS; CDR2 reads YFSETQ. CDR3 size: 13 residues. V lost 0 bases and J 6 bases, leaving 7 bases between the germline ends. Here the CDR3 reads CASSLESGQPQHF. CDR3 bases: TGCGCCAGCAGCTTGGAGTCTGGTCAGCCCCAGCATTTT.

This clone has only one observation. The chain combines TRBV6-9 with TRBJ2-7; D may be TRBD1 (6 bases). Germline V gives CDR1 MNHGY, CDR2 SVAAGI. The CDR3 spans 17 residues. Trimming cost V 1 base and J 4 bases, with 20 bases left between them. CDR3 bases: TGTGCCAGCAGTTATTACAGGGATTGGGTGTCGGGATACGAGCAGTACTTC. Its translation: CASSYYRDWVSGYEQYF.

The V and J genes are TRBV28 and TRBJ2-1; 7 bases agree with TRBD1. In germline, CDR1 is MDHEN, CDR2 SYDVKM. Trimming removed 4 bases from V and 8 bases from J; junction bases left unmatched: 8. The CDR3 length is 14 residues. As DNA, the CDR3 is TGTGCCAGCAGTTACAACAGGGGTAGCGATGAGCAGTTCTTC. This codes for CASSYNRGSDEQFF.

This clone has just one count. This chain connects TRBV5-1 to TRBJ2-1, with TRBD2 identical over 7 bases. The CDR3 covers 15 residues. The J segment lost 7 bases and the V segment lost 4 bases, leaving 11 bases of the junction unmatched. Per germline, CDR1 SGHRS and CDR2 YFSETQ. The CDR3 coding sequence is TGCGCCAGCAGCCTGCTAGCGGTTAGAGGGAATGAGCAGTTCTTC. Its translation: CASSLLAVRGNEQFF.

As for this clone: Other DNA variants within this sample encode the same CDR3. CDR3 bases: TGTGCCAGCAGCCCGGGTAGTGCAGATACGCAGTATTTT. This encodes CASSPGSADTQYF. The chain employs TRBV7-3 and TRBJ2-3, with D hard to call. The V end lost 5 bases, the J end lost 4 bases, and 10 bases lay between the germline ends. The length of the CDR3 is 13 residues. The germline V gene has CDR1 SGHTA and CDR2 FQGTGA.

This clone was counted only a few times. The chain couples TRBV7-6 to TRBJ2-7, with D possibly matching TRBD2 (6 bases). Trimming stripped 1 base from V and 6 bases from J, with 10 bases between. Germline values: CDR1 SGHVS, CDR2 FNYEAQ. The CDR3 contains 13 residues. CDR3: CASSLDVAAEQYF. CDR3 nucleotides: TGTGCCAGCAGCTTAGATGTAGCGGCCGAGCAGTACTTC.